The 14 T cell receptor beta chains in this list originate from one sample, sequenced in a study of T cells in Graves' hyperthyroidism and ophthalmopathy. RNA transcripts gave rise to amplified TCR beta CDR3 regions. With the HTBI primer set, the TCR CDR3 went through a first round of RT-PCR. TCRdb itself ran the multiplex PCR reads through MiXCR, one entry per CDR3 protein. Of over 650,000 distinct CDR3 sequences in the sample, about a sixth were seen once. The sequencing sample was made of blood. The receptors originated from a man younger than 35 with Graves' hyperthyroidism.

This clonotype was seen a handful of times. This rearrangement joins TRBV7-3 to TRBJ2-1, with 9 bases matching TRBD2. Trimming at V came to 4 bases and at J to 8 bases, leaving 9 bases not matched to a gene. CDR1 is SGHTA, CDR2 FQGTGA, per germline. The CDR3 runs to 15 residues. The CDR3 DNA reads TGTGCCAGCAGCTCGGGACTAGCCACAATTCATGAGCAGTTCTTC. Translating it yields CASSSGLATIHEQFF.

This clonotype occurred once. The V and J genes are TRBV27 and TRBJ2-1; D is unresolved. The CDR3 is made up of 13 amino acids. The V gene's germline CDR1 is MNHEY and CDR2 SMNVEV (reference sequence). The ends were cut back, 5 bases at V and 8 bases at J, with 13 bases in the middle. The DNA of the CDR3 is TGTGCCAGCAGTGGGCCATCGTGGGATGAGCAGTTCTTC. It translates to CASSGPSWDEQFF.

In this sample, this clonotype turned up a few times. The V call is TRBV28, the J call TRBJ2-3; no clear D gene. V lost 10 bases, J lost 0 bases, and 11 bases lay in between. The CDR3 is 13 residues long. Germline V gene data show CDR1 as MDHEN and CDR2 as SYDVKM. The CDR3 is CAITSPSTDTQYF. DNA for the CDR3: TGTGCCATCACTTCCCCAAGCACAGATACGCAGTATTTT.

The V gene is TRBV9, the J gene TRBJ1-1; 10 positions match TRBD1. Unmatched junction bases numbered 9, after V lost 2 bases and J lost 8 bases. The germline V gene has CDR1 SGDLS and CDR2 YYNGEE. This CDR3 is built from 15 residues. CDR3 nucleotides: TGTGCCAGCAGCGTCGAAACGGGACAGGGGATAGAAGCTTTCTTT. Protein sequence: CASSVETGQGIEAFF.

This chain uses TRBV7-9 with TRBJ2-1, with D tentatively TRBD2 (5 bases). The CDR3 contains 16 residues. Germline CDR1 is SEHNR and CDR2 is FQNEAQ (reference sequence). The V end was cut by 1 base, the J end by 9 bases, with 19 bases between. The CDR3 reads CASSLGRFSREGEQFF. The DNA for the CDR3 is TGTGCCAGCAGCTTAGGCAGGTTTTCTCGCGAGGGTGAGCAGTTCTTC.

This clonotype was seen many times. The chain uses TRBV29-1 and TRBJ2-1; the D call may be TRBD1 or TRBD2 (5 bases each). Trimming removed 6 bases at V and 2 bases at J, with 17 bases between. CDR3 length: 15 amino acids. Germline V gene sequence: CDR1 SQVTM, CDR2 ANQGSEA. CDR3 protein: CSVNTGTETYNEQFF. CDR3 bases: TGCAGCGTGAATACCGGGACCGAGACCTACAATGAGCAGTTCTTC.

This clonotype appeared many times. V usage is TRBV20-1 and J usage is TRBJ2-7; D is tentatively TRBD1 or TRBD2 (5 bases each). Germline lookup yields CDR1 DFQATT and CDR2 SNEGSKA (reference sequence). The CDR3 totals 12 residues. Trimming shortened V by 6 bases and J by 2 bases, and 11 bases separated the two germline ends. CDR3 sequence reads: CSAVGVTYEQYF. The CDR3 coding sequence is TGCAGTGCAGTGGGGGTCACCTACGAGCAGTACTTC.

The CDR3 spells CASSESGPADTQYF. The CDR3 coding sequence is TGCGCCAGCAGTGAGTCGGGACCCGCAGATACGCAGTATTTT. V and J are TRBV10-1 and TRBJ2-3; possibly TRBD1 or TRBD2 for D (5 bases each). The ends were cut back, 0 bases at V and 4 bases at J, with 8 bases in the middle. CDR1 and CDR2 (germline): WNHNN, SYGVQD (reference sequence). The CDR3 loop spans 14 amino acids.

CDR3 residues: CAISPAEGTEAFF. The CDR3 DNA is TGTGCCATCAGTCCAGCGGAGGGAACTGAAGCTTTCTTT. The chain is built from TRBV10-3 and TRBJ1-1, with no clear D. V lost 5 bases and J lost 5, with 12 bases in between. There are 13 residues in the CDR3. The germline V gene has CDR1 ENHRY and CDR2 SYGVKD.

This clonotype was detected a few times. The J gene is TRBJ2-5, the V gene TRBV7-9, with D unclear. CDR1 is SEHNR and CDR2 is FQNEAQ in the germline V gene (reference sequence). This CDR3 has 13 residues. The V and J ends lost 6 bases and 0 bases respectively, with 8 bases between them. CDR3 region: CASRTANQETQYF. The CDR3, as DNA: TGTGCCAGCAGGACGGCGAACCAAGAGACCCAGTACTTC.

This clonotype has ten or more counts. The rearrangement joins TRBV27 to TRBJ1-1; D unresolved. CDR3 length equals 14 residues. V dropped 5 bases and J dropped 0 bases, with 10 bases sitting between them. CDR1 and CDR2 from the germline V gene are MNHEY and SMNVEV (reference sequence). The CDR3 DNA reads as TGTGCCAGCAGTGCCATACAGATGAACACTGAAGCTTTCTTT. It is translated as CASSAIQMNTEAFF.

The chain joins TRBV6-1 to TRBJ1-4; D unclear. V was trimmed by 2 bases and J by 8 bases, leaving 12 bases between them. This CDR3 spans 14 amino acids. The germline V gene has CDR1 MNHNS and CDR2 SASEGT. CDR3: CASSETHIREKLFF. CDR3 coding DNA: TGTGCCAGCAGTGAAACTCATATTCGAGAAAAACTGTTTTTT.

In its sample, this clonotype was seen a few times. This sequence joins TRBV4-3 and TRBJ1-1, with TRBD1 matching 9 bases. Germline V gene sequence: CDR1 LGHNA, CDR2 YSLEER. This CDR3 has 14 amino acids. Trimming took 4 bases from V and 4 from J; bases not matched to a gene: 4. The CDR3 nucleotides read TGCGCCAGCAGCCCCAGGGACAGGGTCACTGAAGCTTTCTTT. It codes for CASSPRDRVTEAFF.

This clonotype came up many times. The genes are TRBV18 and TRBJ2-5; D remains unclear. This CDR3 comprises 16 residues. Germline CDR1 KGHSH, CDR2 LQKENI. Trimming cost V 3 bases and J 0 bases, with 14 bases left between them. CDR3: CASSPRQVRYQETQYF. CDR3 DNA sequence: TGTGCCAGCTCACCGCGACAAGTGAGGTACCAAGAGACCCAGTACTTC.